Described below is a single T cell receptor beta chain sequence and its context. The data belong to a study of blood T cell repertoires in COVID-19. Across the whole study: The samples span acute and convalescent COVID-19 from the United States, Italy and Spain. T cells, B-cell-depleted T cells, or PBMCs supplied cDNA or gDNA.

Methods used by the authors: Quantification of nucleated cells was approximated via reference gene primer amplification. TCRdb's table, derived via immunoSEQ multiplex PCR, lists solely in-frame clones and lacks some. For V, J and clone size, that table is used; D and trimming come from the DNA. The data show some 35,000 clones, 70% to 90% seen once. This CDR3 has 16 amino acids. Looked up from germline, CDR1 is MGHRA and CDR2 is YSYEKL. V gave up 0 bases and J gave up 0 bases, with 9 bases separating them. The receptor was isolated from a man in his 70s with active COVID-19. V usage is TRBV4-1 and J usage is TRBJ2-1; D not resolved. Sequenced material: peripheral blood. The CDR3 is CASSQDRLFSYNEQFF. The CDR3 nucleotides read TGCGCCAGCAGCCAAGACCGACTGTTCTCCTACAATGAGCAGTTCTTC.